Listed here are 23 T cell receptor beta chains from one sample, sequenced in a study of T cells in Graves' hyperthyroidism and ophthalmopathy. Amplification of TCR beta CDR3 regions used RNA as the template. Researchers ran a first-round RT-PCR on the TCR CDR3 using the HTBI primer set. One entry per CDR3 protein, called by TCRdb with MiXCR from the multiplex PCR reads. There are about 270,000 distinct CDR3 sequences in the sample; approximately 20% occur only once, and over 55% lies in the top ten. The sequencing sample was made of blood. The receptors were sampled from a young man with Graves' ophthalmopathy.

The chain recombines TRBV9 with TRBJ1-1, with TRBD1 matching 10 bases. This CDR3 has 15 residues. The germline gives CDR1 SGDLS, CDR2 YYNGEE. V lost 3 bases and J lost 5; bases outside the gene matches: 7. CDR3 sequence (DNA): TGTGCCAGCAGCGGAACGGGACAGGGGAAAACTGAAGCTTTCTTT. This translates into CASSGTGQGKTEAFF.

With respect to this clonotype: The conserved phenylalanine or tryptophan normally closing the CDR3 is absent here, so this likely arose from a read error. The chain recombines TRBV19 with TRBJ1-2, with a possible D match to TRBD1 (6 bases). Germline lookup yields CDR1 LNHDA and CDR2 SQIVND (reference sequence). The CDR3 sequence is 15 residues long. Trimming took off 4 bases at V and 3 bases at J, with 15 bases between the two ends. The CDR3 region has the DNA TGTGCCAGTAGTACCGTCGGGGGGGCGGACTATGGCTACACCCTC. It encodes CASSTVGGADYGYTL.

V usage is TRBV4-1 and J usage is TRBJ2-3; 14 positions agree with TRBD2. Germline-derived CDR1 and CDR2 are MGHRA and YSYEKL. This CDR3 region has 21 residues. Unmatched junction bases numbered 16, after V lost 0 bases and J lost 5 bases. This CDR3 reads CASSQDPVPGLAGVKGDTQYF. The CDR3 region has the DNA TGCGCCAGCAGCCAAGATCCGGTCCCGGGACTAGCGGGAGTTAAGGGAGATACGCAGTATTTT.

The chain recombines TRBV11-1 with TRBJ2-1; a possible D gene is TRBD1 (6 bases). Trimming pared 7 bases from V and 8 bases from J, leaving 21 bases between. The CDR3 has 15 amino acids. The germline CDR1 and CDR2 sequences are SGHAT and FQDESV (reference sequence). The DNA for the CDR3 is TGTGCCAGCACCAAAGACAGGCCTCCCTGGGATGAGCAGTTCTTC. This sequence encodes CASTKDRPPWDEQFF. The whole variable domain, remainder taken from reference TRBV11-1 and TRBJ2-1, is EAEVAQSPRYKITEKSQAVAFWCDPISGHATLYWYRQILGQGPELLVQFQDESVVDDSQLPKDRFSAERLKGVDSTLKIQPAELGDSAMYLCASTKDRPPWDEQFFGPGTRLTVL.

The chain couples TRBV20-1 to TRBJ2-4; D unresolved. Germline CDR1 reads DFQATT; CDR2 reads SNEGSKA (reference sequence). This CDR3 comprises 12 residues. Between the trimmed V and J ends, which lost 3 bases and 3 bases, there was a span of 6 bases. The CDR3 here is CSARSGKNIQYF. CDR3 nucleotide sequence: TGCAGTGCTAGGTCGGGCAAAAACATTCAGTACTTC.

The chain couples TRBV28 to TRBJ2-7, with 10 bases identical to TRBD1. Germline V lookup: CDR1 MDHEN, CDR2 SYDVKM. This CDR3 comprises 14 residues. J gave up 4 bases and V 5 bases, and 5 bases lay outside the gene matches. CDR3 nucleotides: TGTGCCAGCAGTGTTGGGACAGGGGTATACGAGCAGTACTTC. Protein sequence: CASSVGTGVYEQYF. The full variable domain, in which reference TRBV28 and TRBJ2-7 provide the parts outside the CDR3, is DVKVTQSSRYLVKRTGEKVFLECVQDMDHENMFWYRQDPGLGLRLIYFSYDVKMKEKGDIPEGYSVSREKKERFSLILESASTNQTSMYLCASSVGTGVYEQYFGPGTRLTVT.

This clonotype turned up a few times. The J gene is TRBJ1-5, the V gene TRBV10-3, with a tentative D call TRBD1 (5 bases). V lost 4 bases, J lost 0 bases, and 10 bases lay in between. This CDR3 has 15 residues. Germline CDR1 ENHRY, CDR2 SYGVKD. CDR3 nucleotide sequence: TGTGCCATCAGTGGACAGTTCAATAGCAATCAGCCCCAGCATTTT. Translating gives CAISGQFNSNQPQHF.

Details on this clonotype: The junction and the germline gene differ at one end; a read error may be behind it. The genes are TRBV15 and TRBJ2-3; 7 bases match TRBD1. Germline CDR1 and CDR2: LNHNV and YYDKDF (reference sequence). This CDR3 is 14 amino acids long. The CDR3 DNA is TGTGCCACCAGCAGAGACGAGGGGACAGATGCGCAGTATTTT. This gives the protein CATSRDEGTDAQYF.

The CDR3 protein is CASSAETSGGQETQYF. The CDR3 DNA reads as TGTGCCAGCAGTGCAGAGACTAGCGGGGGGCAAGAGACCCAGTACTTC. The rearrangement joins TRBV2 to TRBJ2-5; TRBD2 matches 13 bases. The trim removed 4 bases at V and 2 bases at J, leaving 4 bases unmatched. Per the germline V gene, CDR1 is SNHLY and CDR2 is FYNNEI. CDR3 size: 16 residues.

This clonotype was detected a few times. This chain links TRBV7-9 with TRBJ1-1; D is perhaps TRBD1 (5 bases). Germline assignment: CDR1 SEHNR and CDR2 FQNEAQ (reference sequence). Trimming left V 6 bases short and J 4 bases short, with 18 bases between. CDR3 size: 15 residues. The CDR3 reads CASSLTDSFGTEAFF. The CDR3 region has the DNA TGTGCCAGCAGTCTTACAGACAGTTTCGGCACTGAAGCTTTCTTT.

Only a few counts were recorded for this clonotype. The rearrangement joins TRBV20-1 to TRBJ1-2, with D possibly matching TRBD1 (6 bases). The V and J ends lost 6 bases and 8 bases respectively, with 19 bases between them. The CDR3 is made up of 13 amino acids. Germline loops: CDR1 DFQATT, CDR2 SNEGSKA (reference sequence). This CDR3 reads CSAPGGGAEGYTF. The DNA of the CDR3 is TGCAGTGCCCCCGGGGGGGGGGCGGAGGGCTACACCTTC.

A few counts support this clonotype. This sequence joins TRBV24-1 and TRBJ2-1; perhaps TRBD2 as D (5 bases). Trimming removed 6 bases from V and 7 bases from J, with 15 bases in between. CDR1 is KGHDR, CDR2 SFDVKD, per germline. This CDR3 has 14 residues. CDR3 region: CATSTAAGTNEQFF. The DNA for the CDR3 is TGTGCCACCAGTACGGCCGCGGGCACAAATGAGCAGTTCTTC.

Many counts were recorded for this clonotype. This sequence joins TRBV18 and TRBJ2-1, with no clear D. Trimming cost V 5 bases and J 9 bases, with 17 bases left between them. The CDR3 has 14 residues. The germline V gene has CDR1 KGHSH and CDR2 LQKENI. CDR3 sequence reads: CASSSFDPAPEQFF. The CDR3 bases are TGTGCCAGCTCAAGCTTTGACCCAGCGCCTGAGCAGTTCTTC. The variable domain in full, with the rest retrieved from reference TRBV18 and TRBJ2-1, is NAGVMQNPRHLVRRRGQEARLRCSPMKGHSHVYWYRQLPEEGLKFMVYLQKENIIDESGMPKERFSAEFPKEGPSILRIQQVVRGDSAAYFCASSSFDPAPEQFFGPGTRLTVL.

This clonotype was counted at least ten times. J is TRBJ1-5 and V is TRBV28; D uncertain. CDR1 is MDHEN and CDR2 is SYDVKM in the germline V gene. Trimming shortened V by 6 bases and J by 5 bases, and 11 bases separated the two germline ends. This CDR3 is built from 13 residues. The CDR3 DNA reads TGTGCCAGCAGGGGCAGGCCCTATCAGCCCCAGCATTTT. It specifies CASRGRPYQPQHF.

The J gene is TRBJ1-5, the V gene TRBV6-5, with 7 bases that match TRBD1. The germline CDR1 and CDR2 sequences are MNHEY and SVGAGI. This CDR3 is 17 amino acids long. The V and J ends lost 0 bases and 3 bases, in that order; junction bases with no gene match: 8. DNA of the CDR3: TGTGCCAGCAGTTACTCGTGGTCCGGACAGGCCAATCAGCCCCAGCATTTT. Translating it yields CASSYSWSGQANQPQHF.

As regards this clonotype: A single base separates this from a much larger clone, so it may be a read error. The rearrangement uses TRBV20-1 and TRBJ2-1; TRBD2 matches 9 bases. V was clipped by 6 bases and J by 6 bases; unmatched bases: 9. The CDR3 length is 14 residues. Germline values: CDR1 DFQATT, CDR2 SNEGSKA (reference sequence). The CDR3 DNA follows: TGCAGTGCGTGCGTGGGTAGCGGGGGCAATGAGCAGTTCTTC. Amino acids: CSACVGSGGNEQFF.

The sample holds a few counts of this clonotype. The chain uses TRBV11-3 and TRBJ2-7, with D tentatively TRBD1 (5 bases). Germline V lookup: CDR1 SGHNT, CDR2 YENEEA. The CDR3 is 13 residues long. Trimming pared 7 bases from V and 0 bases from J, leaving 10 bases between. The DNA of the CDR3 is TGTGCCAGCAAGGGGCGGAGCTCCTACGAGCAGTACTTC. This encodes CASKGRSSYEQYF.

The sample holds a few counts of this clonotype. This chain joins TRBV12-3 or TRBV12-4 and TRBJ1-3, with D unclear. This CDR3 spans 17 amino acids. V lost 5 bases and J lost 2, with 19 bases in between. The DNA of the CDR3 is TGTGCCAGCAGTAAGAAAGGGTCGCCGGGGACTGGAAACACCATATATTTT. Its translation: CASSKKGSPGTGNTIYF.

This clonotype appeared many times. The chain recombines TRBV7-8 with TRBJ1-4; D is undetermined. Germline V gene data show CDR1 as SGHVS and CDR2 as FQNEAQ. V lost 2 bases and J 5 bases, leaving 0 bases between the germline ends. This CDR3 is built from 11 residues. The CDR3 DNA sequence: TGTGCCAGCAGCTTAAATGAAAAACTGTTTTTT. Translating gives CASSLNEKLFF.

This clonotype appeared many times. The chain combines TRBV11-3 with TRBJ2-7; TRBD1 agrees at 9 bases. Unmatched junction bases numbered 9, after V lost 5 bases and J lost 7 bases. The CDR3 contains 14 residues. The germline CDR1 and CDR2 sequences are SGHNT and YENEEA. CDR3 region: CASSDRGKAEEQYF. CDR3 DNA: TGTGCCAGCAGCGACAGGGGGAAAGCGGAGGAGCAGTACTTC.

This clonotype was counted a few times. The V and J genes are TRBV28 and TRBJ2-5; 9 nucleotides line up with TRBD2. V dropped 2 bases and J dropped 6; count of bases not matched to a gene: 7. There are 15 residues in the CDR3. CDR1 is MDHEN, CDR2 SYDVKM, per germline. The DNA of the CDR3 is TGTGCCAGCAGTTTACGACTAGCGGTCCTCCAGACCCAGTACTTC. It codes for CASSLRLAVLQTQYF.

This clonotype was counted between two and nine times. The gene calls are TRBV14 and TRBJ2-3; tentative D call: TRBD2 (6 bases). Per germline, CDR1 SGHDN and CDR2 FVKESK. The CDR3 runs 15 residues. V lost 1 base, J lost 0 bases, and 8 bases lay in between. Here the CDR3 reads CASSQASASTDTQYF. Here the CDR3 DNA reads TGTGCCAGCAGCCAAGCTAGCGCTAGCACAGATACGCAGTATTTT.

This clonotype was seen more than once but under ten times. V gene TRBV2 combines with J gene TRBJ2-1; TRBD2 matches 13 bases. Germline values: CDR1 SNHLY, CDR2 FYNNEI. V was clipped by 10 bases and J by 7 bases; unmatched bases: 10. This CDR3 is 15 amino acids long. The chain's CDR3 is CATALLAGGVNEQFF. CDR3 sequence (DNA): TGTGCCACCGCATTACTAGCGGGAGGGGTAAATGAGCAGTTCTTC. Drawing the rest from reference TRBV2 and TRBJ2-1, the complete variable domain is EPEVTQTPSHQVTQMGQEVILRCVPISNHLYFYWYRQILGQKVEFLVSFYNNEISEKSEIFDDQFSVERPDGSNFTLKIRSTKLEDSAMYFCATALLAGGVNEQFFGPGTRLTVL.